In this sample, the clone carrying this T cell receptor beta chain turned up a few times. Its antigen is currently unknown. MiXCR, run by TCRdb on the reads, gives a single entry per CDR3 protein. The table shows fewer than 850,000 distinct CDR3 sequences, with almost 30% occurring only once. The entry originates in a study of T cell repertoires in cytomegalovirus infection. Study summary: Selected CMV epitopes included recently identified HLA-C-restricted ones as well as well-studied HLA-B-restricted ones. Indications of both CMV infection and matching HLA type were provided by public TCR beta signatures. General study findings and limits: Adding up the frequency of public TCR beta families identified people who carried CMV plus the relevant HLA. CMV-specific HLA-C-restricted TCR beta clonotypes dominated the ex vivo response.

The J segment lost 0 bases and the V segment lost 6 bases, leaving 6 bases of the junction unmatched. CDR3 length equals 18 residues. Germline CDR1 and CDR2: SNHLY and FYNNEI. Specimen: cultured CD8+ T cells from PBMCs, collected from culture after CMV antigen stimulation. The chain is built from TRBV2 and TRBJ2-3; TRBD2 agrees at 16 bases. This receptor was obtained from a human donor in good health (CMV status not recorded). Some clones in this sample may be carry-over from other donors' samples. CDR3 amino acids: CASSGGTSGGVSTDTQYF. Here the CDR3 DNA reads TGTGCCAGCAGCGGGGGGACTAGCGGGGGGGTTAGCACAGATACGCAGTATTTT.